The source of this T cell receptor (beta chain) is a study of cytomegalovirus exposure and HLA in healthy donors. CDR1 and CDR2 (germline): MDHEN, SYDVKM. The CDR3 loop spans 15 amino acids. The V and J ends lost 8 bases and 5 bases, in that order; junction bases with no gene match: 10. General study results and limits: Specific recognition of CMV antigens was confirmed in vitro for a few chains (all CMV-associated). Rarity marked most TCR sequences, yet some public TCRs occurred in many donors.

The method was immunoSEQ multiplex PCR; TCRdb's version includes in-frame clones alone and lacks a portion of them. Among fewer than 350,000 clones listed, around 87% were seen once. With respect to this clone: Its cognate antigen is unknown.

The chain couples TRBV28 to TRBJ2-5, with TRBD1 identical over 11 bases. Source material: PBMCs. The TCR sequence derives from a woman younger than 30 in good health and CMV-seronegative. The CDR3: CASGYPDRGLETQYF. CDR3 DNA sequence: TGTGCCAGCGGGTACCCGGACAGGGGGCTGGAGACCCAGTACTTC.